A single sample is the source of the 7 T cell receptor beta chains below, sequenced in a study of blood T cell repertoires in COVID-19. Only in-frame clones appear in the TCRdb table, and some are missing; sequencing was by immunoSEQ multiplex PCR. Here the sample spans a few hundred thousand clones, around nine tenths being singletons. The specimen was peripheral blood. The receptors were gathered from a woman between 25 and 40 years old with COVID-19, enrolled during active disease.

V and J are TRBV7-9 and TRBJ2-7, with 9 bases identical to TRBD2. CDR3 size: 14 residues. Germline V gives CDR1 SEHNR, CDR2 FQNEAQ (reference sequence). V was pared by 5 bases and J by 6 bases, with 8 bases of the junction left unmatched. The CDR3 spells CASSRRAGGSEQYF. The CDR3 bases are TGTGCCAGCAGCCGTCGGGCGGGAGGGTCCGAGCAGTACTTC.

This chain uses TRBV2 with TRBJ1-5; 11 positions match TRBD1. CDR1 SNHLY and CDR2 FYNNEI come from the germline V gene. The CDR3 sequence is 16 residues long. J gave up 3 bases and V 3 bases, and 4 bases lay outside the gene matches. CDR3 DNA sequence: TGTGCCAGCAGTGACAGGACAGGGGGCTTCAATCAGCCCCAGCATTTT. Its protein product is CASSDRTGGFNQPQHF.

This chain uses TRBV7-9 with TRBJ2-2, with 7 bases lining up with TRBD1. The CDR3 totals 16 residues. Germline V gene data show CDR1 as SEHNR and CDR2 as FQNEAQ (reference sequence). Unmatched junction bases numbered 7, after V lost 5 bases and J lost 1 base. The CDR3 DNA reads TGTGCCAGCAGCCTCCCAGGGGGTGGGAACACCGGGGAGCTGTTTTTT. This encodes CASSLPGGGNTGELFF.

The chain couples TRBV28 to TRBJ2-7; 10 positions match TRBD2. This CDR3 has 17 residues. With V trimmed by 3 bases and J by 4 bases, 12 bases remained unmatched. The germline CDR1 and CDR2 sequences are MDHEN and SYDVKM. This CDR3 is CASSFRASGRSVYEQYF. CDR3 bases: TGTGCCAGCAGTTTCCGGGCTAGCGGGAGAAGTGTATACGAGCAGTACTTC.

Here the CDR3 DNA reads TGTGCCAGCAGTAGACAGGGTTCGACTGAAGCTTTCTTT. This codes for CASSRQGSTEAFF. The chain links TRBV6-5 to TRBJ1-1; 7 bases map to TRBD1. J was trimmed by 5 bases and V by 5 bases; bases with no gene match: 5. The CDR3 sequence is 13 residues long. Germline V gives CDR1 MNHEY, CDR2 SVGAGI.

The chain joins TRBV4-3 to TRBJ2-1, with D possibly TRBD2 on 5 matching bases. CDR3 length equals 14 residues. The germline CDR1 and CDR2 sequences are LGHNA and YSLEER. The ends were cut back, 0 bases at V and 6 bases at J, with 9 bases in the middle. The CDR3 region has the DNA TGCGCCAGCAGCCAAGAGAAGGCGGGCAATGAGCAGTTCTTC. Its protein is CASSQEKAGNEQFF.

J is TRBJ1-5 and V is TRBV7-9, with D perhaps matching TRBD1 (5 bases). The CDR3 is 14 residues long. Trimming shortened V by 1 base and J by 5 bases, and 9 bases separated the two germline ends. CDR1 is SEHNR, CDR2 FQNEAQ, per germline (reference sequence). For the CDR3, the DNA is TGTGCCAGCAGCTTAGTACCGGGGGATCAGCCCCAGCATTTT. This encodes CASSLVPGDQPQHF.